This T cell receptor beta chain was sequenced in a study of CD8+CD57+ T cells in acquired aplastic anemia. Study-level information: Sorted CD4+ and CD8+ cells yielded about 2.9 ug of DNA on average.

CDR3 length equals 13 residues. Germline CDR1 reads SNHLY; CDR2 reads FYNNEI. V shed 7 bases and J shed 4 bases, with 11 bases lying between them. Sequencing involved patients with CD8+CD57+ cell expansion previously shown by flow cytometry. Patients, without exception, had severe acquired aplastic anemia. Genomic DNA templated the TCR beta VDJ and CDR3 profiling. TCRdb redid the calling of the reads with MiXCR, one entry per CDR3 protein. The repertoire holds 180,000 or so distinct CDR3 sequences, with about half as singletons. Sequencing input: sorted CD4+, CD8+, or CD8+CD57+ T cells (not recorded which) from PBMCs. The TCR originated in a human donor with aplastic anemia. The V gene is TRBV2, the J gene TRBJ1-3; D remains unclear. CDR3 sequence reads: CASTVTAGNTIYF. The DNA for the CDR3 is TGTGCCAGCACCGTGACCGCAGGAAACACCATATATTTT.